This T cell receptor beta chain appears in the sequencing data of a study of shared clonotypes between healthy human individuals. This clone was observed once. Its antigen is not identified. CDR1 SGHNT and CDR2 YYREEE come from the germline V gene (reference sequence). There are 16 residues in the CDR3. The ends were cut back, 0 bases at V and 3 bases at J, with 13 bases in the middle. Broader study findings: Clonotype sharing among donors was thought likely to change with sequencing depth.

Clones were read by immunoSEQ multiplex PCR, and TCRdb kept only the in-frame ones, dropping some. The sample carries around 430,000 clones, roughly 77% recorded once. The chain joins TRBV5-4 to TRBJ2-1; D is perhaps TRBD1 or TRBD2 (5 bases each). Sequenced material: PBMCs. The TCR sequence derives from a woman between 35 and 50 years old in good health. Some clones in this sample may be carry-over from other donors' samples. CDR3 protein: CASSLGGRGVYNEQFF. CDR3 coding DNA: TGTGCCAGCAGCTTGGGTGGGAGAGGGGTCTACAATGAGCAGTTCTTC.